This TCR beta chain comes out of a study of blood T cells in healthy people across ages. For the second PCR, which ran for about 7 to 11 cycles, a sample-barcoded 5' primer and a J-beta primer mix were used. A tag from a template-switch adaptor with 12 random nucleotides marked each cDNA molecule. TCRdb called the 5' RACE reads again in MiXCR, with one record for every CDR3 protein. The table records approximately 2,000,000 distinct CDR3 sequences, about two fifths of them present only once. CDR3 size: 17 residues. CDR1 and CDR2 from the germline V gene are ENHRY and SYGVKD. After removal of 5 bases from V and 3 bases from J, the junction contained 12 bases not matched to a gene.

The TCR was taken from a human donor in good health. The rearrangement joins TRBV10-3 to TRBJ2-1, with TRBD2 identical over 8 bases. The sequencing input was blood. The CDR3 DNA follows: TGTGCCATCAGTAGTCAATCAGCGGGGGCCTACTACAATGAGCAGTTCTTC. This translates into CAISSQSAGAYYNEQFF.